This record covers a single T cell receptor beta chain. This sample is part of a study of T cell responses to AZD1222 COVID-19 vaccine. Assay used: immunoSEQ multiplex PCR; TCRdb lists only in-frame clones, some missing. The sample shows 75,000 to 100,000 clones, 88% of them seen only once. The specimen comprised peripheral blood, sampled on day 0 of AZD1222 vaccination. This clonotype originated in an adult in good health.

CDR3 nucleotide sequence: TGTGCCATCAAGGACGGGGAGGAGACCCAGTACTTC. This gives the protein CAIKDGEETQYF. V gene TRBV10-3 combines with J gene TRBJ2-5; D perhaps matches TRBD2 (5 bases). The ends were cut back, 7 bases at V and 5 bases at J, with 11 bases in the middle. Germline V gene data show CDR1 as ENHRY and CDR2 as SYGVKD. The CDR3 is made up of 12 amino acids.